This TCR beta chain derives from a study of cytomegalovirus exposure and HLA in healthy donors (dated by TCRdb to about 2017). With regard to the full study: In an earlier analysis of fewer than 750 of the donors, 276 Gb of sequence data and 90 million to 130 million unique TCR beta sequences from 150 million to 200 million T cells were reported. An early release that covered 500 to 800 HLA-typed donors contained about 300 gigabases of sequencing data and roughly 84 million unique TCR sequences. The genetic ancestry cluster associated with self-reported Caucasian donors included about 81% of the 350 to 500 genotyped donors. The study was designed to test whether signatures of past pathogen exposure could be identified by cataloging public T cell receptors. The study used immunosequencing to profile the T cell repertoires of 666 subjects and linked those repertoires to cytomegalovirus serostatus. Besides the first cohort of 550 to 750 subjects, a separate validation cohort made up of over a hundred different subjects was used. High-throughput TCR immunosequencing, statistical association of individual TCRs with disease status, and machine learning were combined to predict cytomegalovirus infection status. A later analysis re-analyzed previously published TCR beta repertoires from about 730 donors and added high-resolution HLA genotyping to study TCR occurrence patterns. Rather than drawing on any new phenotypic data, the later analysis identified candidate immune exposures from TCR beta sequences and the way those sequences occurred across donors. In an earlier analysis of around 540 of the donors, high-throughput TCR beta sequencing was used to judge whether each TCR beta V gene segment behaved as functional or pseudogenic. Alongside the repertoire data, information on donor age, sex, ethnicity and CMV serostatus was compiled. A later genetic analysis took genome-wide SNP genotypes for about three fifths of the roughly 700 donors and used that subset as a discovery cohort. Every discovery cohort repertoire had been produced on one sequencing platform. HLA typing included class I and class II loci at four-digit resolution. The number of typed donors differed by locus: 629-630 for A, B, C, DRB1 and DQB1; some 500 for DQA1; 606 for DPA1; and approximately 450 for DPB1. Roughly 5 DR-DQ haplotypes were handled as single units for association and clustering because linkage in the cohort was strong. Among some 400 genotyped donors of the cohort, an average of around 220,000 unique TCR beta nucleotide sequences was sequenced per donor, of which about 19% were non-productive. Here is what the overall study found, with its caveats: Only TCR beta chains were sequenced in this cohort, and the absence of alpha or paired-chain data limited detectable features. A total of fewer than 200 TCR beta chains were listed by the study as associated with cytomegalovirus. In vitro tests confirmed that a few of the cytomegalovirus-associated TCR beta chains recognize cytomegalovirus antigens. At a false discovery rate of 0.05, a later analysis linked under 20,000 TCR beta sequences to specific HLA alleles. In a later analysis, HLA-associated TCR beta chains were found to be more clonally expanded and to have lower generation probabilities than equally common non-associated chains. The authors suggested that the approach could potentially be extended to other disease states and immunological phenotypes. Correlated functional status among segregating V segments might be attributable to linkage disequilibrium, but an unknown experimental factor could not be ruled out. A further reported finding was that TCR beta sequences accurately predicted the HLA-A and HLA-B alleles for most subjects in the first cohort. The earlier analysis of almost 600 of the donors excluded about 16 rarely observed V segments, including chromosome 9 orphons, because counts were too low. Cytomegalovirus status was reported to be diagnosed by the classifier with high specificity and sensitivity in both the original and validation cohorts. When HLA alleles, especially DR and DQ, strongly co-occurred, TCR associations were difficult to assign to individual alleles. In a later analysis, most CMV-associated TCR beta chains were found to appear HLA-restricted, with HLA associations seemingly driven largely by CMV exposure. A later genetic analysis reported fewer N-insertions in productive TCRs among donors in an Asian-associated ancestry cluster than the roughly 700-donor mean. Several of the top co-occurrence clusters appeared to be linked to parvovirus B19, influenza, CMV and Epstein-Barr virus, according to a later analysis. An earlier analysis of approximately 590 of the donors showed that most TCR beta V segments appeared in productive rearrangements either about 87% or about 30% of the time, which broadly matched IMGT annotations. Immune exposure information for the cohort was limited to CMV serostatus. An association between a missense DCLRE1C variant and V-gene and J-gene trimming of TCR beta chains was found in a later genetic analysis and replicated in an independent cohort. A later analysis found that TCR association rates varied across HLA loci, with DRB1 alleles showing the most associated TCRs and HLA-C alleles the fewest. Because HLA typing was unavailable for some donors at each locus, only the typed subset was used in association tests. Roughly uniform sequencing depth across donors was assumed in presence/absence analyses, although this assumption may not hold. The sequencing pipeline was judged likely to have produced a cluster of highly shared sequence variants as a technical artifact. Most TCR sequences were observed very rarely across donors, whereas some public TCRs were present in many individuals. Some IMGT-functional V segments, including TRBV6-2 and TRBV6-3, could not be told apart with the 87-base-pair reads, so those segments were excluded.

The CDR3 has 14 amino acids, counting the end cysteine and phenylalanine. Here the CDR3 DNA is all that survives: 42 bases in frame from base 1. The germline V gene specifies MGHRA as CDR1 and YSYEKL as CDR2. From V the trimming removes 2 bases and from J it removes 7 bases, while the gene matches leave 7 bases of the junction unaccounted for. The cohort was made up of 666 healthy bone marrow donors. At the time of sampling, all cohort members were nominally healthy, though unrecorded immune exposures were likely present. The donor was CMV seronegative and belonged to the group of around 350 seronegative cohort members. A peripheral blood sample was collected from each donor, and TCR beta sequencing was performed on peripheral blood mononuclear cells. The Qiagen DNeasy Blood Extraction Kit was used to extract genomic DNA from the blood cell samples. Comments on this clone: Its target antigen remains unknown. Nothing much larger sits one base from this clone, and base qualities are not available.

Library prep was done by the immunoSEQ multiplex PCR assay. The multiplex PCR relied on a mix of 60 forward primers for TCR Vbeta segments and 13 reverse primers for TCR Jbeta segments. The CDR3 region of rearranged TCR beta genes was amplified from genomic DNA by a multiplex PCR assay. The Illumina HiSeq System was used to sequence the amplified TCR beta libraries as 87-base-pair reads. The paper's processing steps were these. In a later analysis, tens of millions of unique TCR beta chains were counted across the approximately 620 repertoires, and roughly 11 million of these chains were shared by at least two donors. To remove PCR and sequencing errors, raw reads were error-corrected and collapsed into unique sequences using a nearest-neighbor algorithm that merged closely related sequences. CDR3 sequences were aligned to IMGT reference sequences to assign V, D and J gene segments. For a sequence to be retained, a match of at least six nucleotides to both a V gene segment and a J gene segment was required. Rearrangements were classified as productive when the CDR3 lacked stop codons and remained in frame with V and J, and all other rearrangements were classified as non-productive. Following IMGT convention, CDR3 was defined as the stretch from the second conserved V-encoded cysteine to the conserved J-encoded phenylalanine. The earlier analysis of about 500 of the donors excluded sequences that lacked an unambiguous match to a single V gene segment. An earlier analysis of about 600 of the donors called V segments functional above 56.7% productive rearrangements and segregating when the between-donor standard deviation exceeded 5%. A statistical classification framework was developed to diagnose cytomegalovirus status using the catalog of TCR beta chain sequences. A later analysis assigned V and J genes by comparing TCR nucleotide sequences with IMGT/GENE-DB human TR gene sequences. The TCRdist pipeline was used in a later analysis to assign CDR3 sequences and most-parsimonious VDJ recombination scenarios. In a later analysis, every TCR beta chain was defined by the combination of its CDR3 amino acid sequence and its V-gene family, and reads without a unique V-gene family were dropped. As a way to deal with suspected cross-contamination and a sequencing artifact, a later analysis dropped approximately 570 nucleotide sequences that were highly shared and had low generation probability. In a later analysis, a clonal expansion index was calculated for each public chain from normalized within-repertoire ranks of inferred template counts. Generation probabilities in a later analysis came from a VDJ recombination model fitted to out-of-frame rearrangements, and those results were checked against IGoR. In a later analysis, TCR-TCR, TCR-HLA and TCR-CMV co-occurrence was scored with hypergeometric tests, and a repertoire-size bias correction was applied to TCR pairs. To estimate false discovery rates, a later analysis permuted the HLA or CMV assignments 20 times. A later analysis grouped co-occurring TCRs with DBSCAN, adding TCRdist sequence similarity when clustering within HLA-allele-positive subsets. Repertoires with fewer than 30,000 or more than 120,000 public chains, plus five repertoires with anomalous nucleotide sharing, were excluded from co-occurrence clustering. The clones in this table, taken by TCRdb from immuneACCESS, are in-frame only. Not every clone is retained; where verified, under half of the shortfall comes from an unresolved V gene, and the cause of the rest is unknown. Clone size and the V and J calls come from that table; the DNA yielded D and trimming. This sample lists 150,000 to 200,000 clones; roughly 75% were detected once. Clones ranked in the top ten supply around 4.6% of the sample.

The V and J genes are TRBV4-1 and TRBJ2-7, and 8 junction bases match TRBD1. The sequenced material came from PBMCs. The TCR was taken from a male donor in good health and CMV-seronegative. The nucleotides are TGCGCCAGCAGCCAACGGACAGGGCACGGGGAGCAGTACTTC. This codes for CASSQRTGHGEQYF.